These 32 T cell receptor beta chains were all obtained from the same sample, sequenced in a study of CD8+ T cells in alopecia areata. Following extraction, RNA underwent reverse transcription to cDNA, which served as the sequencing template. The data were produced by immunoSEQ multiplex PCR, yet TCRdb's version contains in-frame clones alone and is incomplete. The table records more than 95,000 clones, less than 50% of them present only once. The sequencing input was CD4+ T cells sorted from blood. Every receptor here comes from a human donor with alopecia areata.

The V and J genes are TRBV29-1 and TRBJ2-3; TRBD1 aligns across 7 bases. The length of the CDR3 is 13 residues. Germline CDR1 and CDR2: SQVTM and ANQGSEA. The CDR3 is CNVGETGEDTQYF. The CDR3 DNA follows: TGCAACGTGGGGGAAACAGGGGAAGATACGCAGTATTTT.

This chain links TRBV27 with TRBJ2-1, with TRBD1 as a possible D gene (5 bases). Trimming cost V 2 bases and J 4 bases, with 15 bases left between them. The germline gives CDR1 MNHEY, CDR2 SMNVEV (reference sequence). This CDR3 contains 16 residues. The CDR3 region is CASSLIDSKVYNEQFF. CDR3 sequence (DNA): TGTGCCAGCAGTTTAATAGACAGCAAAGTATACAATGAGCAGTTCTTC.

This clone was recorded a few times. CDR3 protein: CASRRTQTSYEQYF. The DNA of the CDR3 is TGTGCCAGCAGGCGTACTCAAACCTCTTACGAGCAGTACTTC. This chain connects TRBV6-5 to TRBJ2-7; D ambiguous. The CDR3 spans 14 residues. The ends were cut back, 6 bases at V and 4 bases at J, with 16 bases in the middle. Germline CDR1 is MNHEY and CDR2 is SVGAGI.

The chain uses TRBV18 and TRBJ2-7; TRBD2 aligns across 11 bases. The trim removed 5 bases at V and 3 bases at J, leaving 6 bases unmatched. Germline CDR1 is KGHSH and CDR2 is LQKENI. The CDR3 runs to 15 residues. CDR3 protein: CASSTGTSGLYEQYF. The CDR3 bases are TGTGCCAGCTCAACCGGGACTAGCGGCCTCTACGAGCAGTACTTC.

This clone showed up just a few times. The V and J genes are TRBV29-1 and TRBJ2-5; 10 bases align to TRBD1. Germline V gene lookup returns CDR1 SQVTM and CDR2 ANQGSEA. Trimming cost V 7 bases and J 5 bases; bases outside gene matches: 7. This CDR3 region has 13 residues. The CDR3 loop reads CSARDRGWETQYF. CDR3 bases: TGCAGCGCCAGGGACAGGGGTTGGGAGACCCAGTACTTC.

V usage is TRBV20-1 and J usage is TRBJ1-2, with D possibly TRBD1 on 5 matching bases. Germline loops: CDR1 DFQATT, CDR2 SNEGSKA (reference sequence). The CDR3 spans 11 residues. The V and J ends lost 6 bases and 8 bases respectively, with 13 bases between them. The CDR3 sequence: CSADGTVGYTF. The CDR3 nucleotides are TGCAGTGCCGACGGGACGGTAGGCTACACCTTC.

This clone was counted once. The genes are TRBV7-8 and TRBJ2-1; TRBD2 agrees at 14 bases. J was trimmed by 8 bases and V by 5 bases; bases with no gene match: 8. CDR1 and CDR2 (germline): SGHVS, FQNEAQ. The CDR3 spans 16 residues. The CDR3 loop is CASSPRTSGRFDEQFF. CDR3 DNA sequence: TGTGCCAGCAGCCCCAGGACTAGCGGGAGGTTTGATGAGCAGTTCTTC.

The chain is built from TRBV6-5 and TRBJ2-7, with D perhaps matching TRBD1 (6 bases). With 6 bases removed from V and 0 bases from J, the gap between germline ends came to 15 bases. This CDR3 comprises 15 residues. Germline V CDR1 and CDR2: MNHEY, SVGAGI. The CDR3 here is CASSTRQVSSYEQYF. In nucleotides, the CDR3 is TGTGCCAGCAGCACGAGACAGGTTAGCTCCTACGAGCAGTACTTC.

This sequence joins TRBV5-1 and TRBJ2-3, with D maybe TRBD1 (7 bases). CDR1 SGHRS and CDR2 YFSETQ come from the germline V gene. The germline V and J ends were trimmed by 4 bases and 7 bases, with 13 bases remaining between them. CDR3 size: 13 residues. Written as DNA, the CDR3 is TGCGCCAGCAGCCAGGCAGGGGGGCATACGCAGTATTTT. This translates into CASSQAGGHTQYF.

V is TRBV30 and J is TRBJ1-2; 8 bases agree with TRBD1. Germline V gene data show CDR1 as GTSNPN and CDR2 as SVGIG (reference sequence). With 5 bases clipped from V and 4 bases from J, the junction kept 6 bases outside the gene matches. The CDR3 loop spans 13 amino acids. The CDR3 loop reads CAWDRGGSYGYTF. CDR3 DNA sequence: TGTGCCTGGGACAGGGGTGGTAGCTATGGCTACACCTTC.

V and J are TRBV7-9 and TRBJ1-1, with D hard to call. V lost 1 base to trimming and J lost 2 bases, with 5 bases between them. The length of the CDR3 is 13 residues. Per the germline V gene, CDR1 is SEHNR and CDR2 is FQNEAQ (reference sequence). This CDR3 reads CASSLEGNTEAFF. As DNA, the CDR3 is TGTGCCAGCAGCTTAGAGGGTAACACTGAAGCTTTCTTT.

The CDR3 region has the DNA TGTGCCAGCAGTTCCTCGGACGGGATCTATTCACCCCTCCACTTT. Amino acid sequence: CASSSSDGIYSPLHF. V and J are TRBV28 and TRBJ1-6; no clear D. V lost 4 bases to trimming and J lost 8 bases, with 15 bases between them. Germline V gene lookup returns CDR1 MDHEN and CDR2 SYDVKM. CDR3 length equals 15 residues.

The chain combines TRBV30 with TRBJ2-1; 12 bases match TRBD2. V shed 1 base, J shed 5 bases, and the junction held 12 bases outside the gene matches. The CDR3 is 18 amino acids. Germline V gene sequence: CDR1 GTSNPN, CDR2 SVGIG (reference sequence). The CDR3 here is CAWSDGQDWTSGDNEQFF. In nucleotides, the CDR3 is TGTGCCTGGAGTGATGGACAGGACTGGACTAGCGGGGACAATGAGCAGTTCTTC.

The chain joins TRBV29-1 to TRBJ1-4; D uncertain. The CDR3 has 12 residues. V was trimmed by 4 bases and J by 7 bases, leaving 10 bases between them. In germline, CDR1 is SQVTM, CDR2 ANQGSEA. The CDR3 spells CSVVTTVEKLFF. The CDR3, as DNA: TGCAGCGTTGTCACAACTGTTGAAAAACTGTTTTTT.

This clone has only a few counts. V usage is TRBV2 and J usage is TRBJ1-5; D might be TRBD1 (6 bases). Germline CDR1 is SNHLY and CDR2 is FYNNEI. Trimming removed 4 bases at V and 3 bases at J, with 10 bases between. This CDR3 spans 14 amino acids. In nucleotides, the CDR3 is TGTGCCAGCAGTGTCCGACAGGTCAATCAGCCCCAGCATTTT. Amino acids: CASSVRQVNQPQHF.

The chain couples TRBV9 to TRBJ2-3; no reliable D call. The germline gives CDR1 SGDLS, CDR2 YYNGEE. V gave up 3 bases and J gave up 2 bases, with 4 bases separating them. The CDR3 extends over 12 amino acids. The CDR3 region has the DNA TGTGCCAGCAGCGGAATCACAGATACGCAGTATTTT. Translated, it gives CASSGITDTQYF.

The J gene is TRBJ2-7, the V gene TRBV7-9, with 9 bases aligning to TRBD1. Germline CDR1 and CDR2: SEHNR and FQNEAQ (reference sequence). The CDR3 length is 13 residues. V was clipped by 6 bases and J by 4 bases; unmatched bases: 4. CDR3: CASSRDREYEQYF. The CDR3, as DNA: TGTGCCAGCAGTCGGGACAGGGAATACGAGCAGTACTTC.

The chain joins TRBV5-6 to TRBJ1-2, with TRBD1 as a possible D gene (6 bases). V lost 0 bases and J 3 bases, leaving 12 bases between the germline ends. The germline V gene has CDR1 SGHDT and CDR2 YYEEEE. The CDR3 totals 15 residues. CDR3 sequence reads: CASSLGGGTYYGYTF. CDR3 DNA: TGTGCCAGCAGCTTGGGTGGCGGGACATACTATGGCTACACCTTC.

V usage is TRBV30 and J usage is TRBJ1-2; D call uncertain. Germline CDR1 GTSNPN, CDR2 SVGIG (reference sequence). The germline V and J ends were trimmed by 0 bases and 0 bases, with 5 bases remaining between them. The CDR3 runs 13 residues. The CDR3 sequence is CAWSVPPNYGYTF. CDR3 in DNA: TGTGCCTGGAGTGTACCCCCTAACTATGGCTACACCTTC.

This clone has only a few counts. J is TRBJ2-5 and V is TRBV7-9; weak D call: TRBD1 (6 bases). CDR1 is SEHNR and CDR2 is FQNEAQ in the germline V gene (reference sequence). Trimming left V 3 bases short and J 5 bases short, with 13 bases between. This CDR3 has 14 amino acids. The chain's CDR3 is CASSFVTGTETQYF. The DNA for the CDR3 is TGTGCCAGCAGCTTCGTAACAGGGACGGAGACCCAGTACTTC.

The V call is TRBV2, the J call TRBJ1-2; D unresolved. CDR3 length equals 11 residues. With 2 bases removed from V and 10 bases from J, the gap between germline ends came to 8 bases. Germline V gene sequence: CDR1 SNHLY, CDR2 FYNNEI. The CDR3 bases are TGTGCCAGCAGTGAAACCCCGCCCTACACCTTC. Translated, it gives CASSETPPYTF.

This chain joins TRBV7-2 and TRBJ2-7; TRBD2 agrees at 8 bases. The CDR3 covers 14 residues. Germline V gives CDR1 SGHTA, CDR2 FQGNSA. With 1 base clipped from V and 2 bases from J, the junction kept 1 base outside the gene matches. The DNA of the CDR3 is TGTGCCAGCAGCTTAGAGCGGGGGCCCTACGAGCAGTACTTC. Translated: CASSLERGPYEQYF.

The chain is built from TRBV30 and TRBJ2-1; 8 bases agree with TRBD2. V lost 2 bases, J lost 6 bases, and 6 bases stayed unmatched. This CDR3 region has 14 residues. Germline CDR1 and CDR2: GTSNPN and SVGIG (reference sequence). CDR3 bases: TGTGCCTGGAGTTACGGGGGGGTAGGCAATGAGCAGTTCTTC. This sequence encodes CAWSYGGVGNEQFF.

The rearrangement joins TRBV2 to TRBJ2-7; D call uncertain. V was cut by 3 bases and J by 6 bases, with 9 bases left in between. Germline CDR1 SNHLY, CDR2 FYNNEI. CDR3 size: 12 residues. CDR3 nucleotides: TGTGCCAGCAGTGATCAAGGCATCGAGCAGTACTTC. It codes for CASSDQGIEQYF. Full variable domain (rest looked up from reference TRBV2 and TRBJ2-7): EPEVTQTPSHQVTQMGQEVILRCVPISNHLYFYWYRQILGQKVEFLVSFYNNEISEKSEIFDDQFSVERPDGSNFTLKIRSTKLEDSAMYFCASSDQGIEQYFGPGTRLTVT.

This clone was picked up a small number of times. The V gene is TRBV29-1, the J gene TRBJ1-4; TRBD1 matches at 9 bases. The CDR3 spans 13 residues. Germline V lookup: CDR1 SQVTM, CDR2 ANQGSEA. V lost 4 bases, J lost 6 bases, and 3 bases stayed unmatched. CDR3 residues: CSVVGTGYEKLFF. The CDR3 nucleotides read TGCAGCGTTGTAGGGACAGGGTATGAAAAACTGTTTTTT.

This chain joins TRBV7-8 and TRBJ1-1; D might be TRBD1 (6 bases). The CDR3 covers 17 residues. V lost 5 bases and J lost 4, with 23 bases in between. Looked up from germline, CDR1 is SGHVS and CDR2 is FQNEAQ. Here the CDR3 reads CASSPQGWGAIGTEAFF. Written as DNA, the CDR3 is TGTGCCAGCAGCCCCCAGGGATGGGGGGCAATCGGCACTGAAGCTTTCTTT.

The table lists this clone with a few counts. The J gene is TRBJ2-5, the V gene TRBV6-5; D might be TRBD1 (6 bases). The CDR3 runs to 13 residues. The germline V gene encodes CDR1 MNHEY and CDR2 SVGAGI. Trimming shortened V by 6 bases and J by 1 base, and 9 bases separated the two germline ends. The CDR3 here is CASSRTVQETQYF. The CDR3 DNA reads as TGTGCCAGCAGCCGGACAGTCCAAGAGACCCAGTACTTC.

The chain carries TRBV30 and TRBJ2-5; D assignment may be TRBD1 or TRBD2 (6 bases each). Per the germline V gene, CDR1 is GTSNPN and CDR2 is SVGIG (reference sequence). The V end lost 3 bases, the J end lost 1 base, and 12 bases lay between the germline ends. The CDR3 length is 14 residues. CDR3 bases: TGTGCCTGGAGGAAAGGGGGGATCCAAGAGACCCAGTACTTC. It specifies CAWRKGGIQETQYF. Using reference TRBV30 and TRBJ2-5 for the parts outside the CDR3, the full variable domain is SQTIHQWPATLVQPVGSPLSLECTVEGTSNPNLYWYRQAAGRGLQLLFYSVGIGQISSEVPQNLSASRPQDRQFILSSKKLLLSDSGFYLCAWRKGGIQETQYFGPGTRLLVL.

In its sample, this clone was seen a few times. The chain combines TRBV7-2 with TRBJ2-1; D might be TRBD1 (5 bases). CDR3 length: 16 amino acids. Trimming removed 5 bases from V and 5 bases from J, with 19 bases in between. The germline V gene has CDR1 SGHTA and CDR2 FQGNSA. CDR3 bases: TGTGCCAGCAGCCTATGGGGCCCCACGCGTGACAATGAGCAGTTCTTC. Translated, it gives CASSLWGPTRDNEQFF. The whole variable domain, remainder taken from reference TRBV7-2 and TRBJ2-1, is GAGVSQSPSNKVTEKGKDVELRCDPISGHTALYWYRQSLGQGLEFLIYFQGNSAPDKSGLPSDRFSAERTGGSVSTLTIQRTQQEDSAVYLCASSLWGPTRDNEQFFGPGTRLTVL.

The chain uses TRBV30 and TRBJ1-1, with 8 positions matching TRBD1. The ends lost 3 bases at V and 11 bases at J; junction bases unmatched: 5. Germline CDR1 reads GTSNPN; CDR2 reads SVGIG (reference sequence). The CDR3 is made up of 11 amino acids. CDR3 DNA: TGTGCCTGGAGCGAGACAGGGGTGGCTTTCTTT. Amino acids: CAWSETGVAFF.

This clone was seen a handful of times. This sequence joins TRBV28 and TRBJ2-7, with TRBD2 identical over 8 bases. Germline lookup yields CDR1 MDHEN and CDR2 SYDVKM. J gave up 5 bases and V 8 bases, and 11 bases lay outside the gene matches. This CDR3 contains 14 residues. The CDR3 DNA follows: TGTGCCAGCCGCCTGGCGGGAGGATCCGACGAGCAGTACTTC. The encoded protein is CASRLAGGSDEQYF.

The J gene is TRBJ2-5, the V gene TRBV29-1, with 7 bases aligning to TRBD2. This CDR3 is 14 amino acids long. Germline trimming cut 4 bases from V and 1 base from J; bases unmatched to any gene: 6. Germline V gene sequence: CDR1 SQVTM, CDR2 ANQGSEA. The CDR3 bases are TGCAGCGTTGCTCTAGCGGTTAGCCAAGAGACCCAGTACTTC. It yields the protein CSVALAVSQETQYF.